The 23 T cell receptor beta chains below were found in one sample sequenced in a study of blood T cell repertoires in COVID-19. Clones were sequenced by immunoSEQ multiplex PCR, and TCRdb holds only the in-frame ones, with some missing. This repertoire shows approximately 300,000 clones, around 90% found once; its top ten account for roughly 2.6%. The material sequenced was PBMCs or T cells enriched from blood (not recorded which). The source of these receptors is a man aged 55 to 70 who had recovered from COVID-19.

The rearrangement uses TRBV6-5 and TRBJ1-5, with a weak D call TRBD1 (5 bases). Germline V gives CDR1 MNHEY, CDR2 SVGAGI. This CDR3 comprises 13 residues. Trimming pared 8 bases from V and 11 bases from J, leaving 19 bases between. CDR3 in DNA: TGTGCCAGCGGGTCAGGGTGGGATGGTTCCCAGCATTTT. This gives the protein CASGSGWDGSQHF.

CDR3 nucleotide sequence: TGTGCCAGCAGCTACCCCGGGACTCCTGCCTCCTACGAGCAGTACTTC. This translates into CASSYPGTPASYEQYF. The genes are TRBV7-2 and TRBJ2-7, with D maybe TRBD2 (6 bases). Trimming took off 4 bases at V and 0 bases at J, with 16 bases between the two ends. In germline, CDR1 is SGHTA, CDR2 FQGNSA. This CDR3 comprises 16 residues. The full variable domain, rest sourced from reference TRBV7-2 and TRBJ2-7, is GAGVSQSPSNKVTEKGKDVELRCDPISGHTALYWYRQSLGQGLEFLIYFQGNSAPDKSGLPSDRFSAERTGGSVSTLTIQRTQQEDSAVYLCASSYPGTPASYEQYFGPGTRLTVT.

The chain couples TRBV5-1 to TRBJ1-2; tentatively, D is TRBD1 (6 bases). The CDR3 covers 13 residues. The germline V gene encodes CDR1 SGHRS and CDR2 YFSETQ. The V gene lost 0 bases and the J gene lost 7 bases, with 10 bases spanning the gap. The CDR3 region is CASSLVAGAGYTF. CDR3 DNA sequence: TGCGCCAGCAGCTTGGTGGCAGGGGCTGGCTACACCTTC.

The chain links TRBV9 to TRBJ2-1; 15 nucleotides agree with TRBD2. CDR1 and CDR2 from the germline V gene are SGDLS and YYNGEE. V shed 3 bases and J 9 bases; nucleotides not matched to a gene: 4. The CDR3 contains 15 residues. The CDR3 bases are TGTGCCAGCAGCGGGACTAGCGGGAGGGCCGGTGAGCAGTTCTTC. Its protein is CASSGTSGRAGEQFF.

This clone was detected only a few times. This rearrangement joins TRBV14 to TRBJ1-4; 8 bases align to TRBD1. This CDR3 has 12 amino acids. V lost 4 bases, J lost 13 bases, and 5 bases stayed unmatched. Germline CDR1 reads SGHDN; CDR2 reads FVKESK. CDR3 sequence reads: CASSLRTGRLFF. As DNA, the CDR3 is TGTGCCAGCAGCCTCCGGACAGGGCGACTGTTTTTT. Full variable domain (rest looked up from reference TRBV14 and TRBJ1-4): EAGVTQFPSHSVIEKGQTVTLRCDPISGHDNLYWYRRVMGKEIKFLLHFVKESKQDESGMPNNRFLAERTGGTYSTLKVQPAELEDSGVYFCASSLRTGRLFFGSGTQLSVL.

The J gene is TRBJ1-3, the V gene TRBV13; D is unclear. CDR1 PRHDT and CDR2 FYEKMQ come from the germline V gene (reference sequence). This CDR3 region has 15 residues. Trimming left V 2 bases short and J 2 bases short, with 10 bases between. The CDR3 coding sequence is TGTGCCAGCAGCTTAAACCTGAGGGCTGGAAACACCATATATTTT. Translation: CASSLNLRAGNTIYF.

V gene TRBV7-9 combines with J gene TRBJ2-5; no firm D call. The ends were cut back, 5 bases at V and 3 bases at J, with 16 bases in the middle. Germline V lookup: CDR1 SEHNR, CDR2 FQNEAQ (reference sequence). The CDR3 length is 15 residues. The CDR3 reads CASSPRDLRKETQYF. As DNA, the CDR3 is TGTGCCAGCAGCCCCCGCGACTTGCGAAAAGAGACCCAGTACTTC.

The chain couples TRBV7-8 to TRBJ1-4; perhaps TRBD1 as D (5 bases). V dropped 4 bases and J dropped 8 bases, with 26 bases sitting between them. Germline values: CDR1 SGHVS, CDR2 FQNEAQ. This CDR3 spans 18 amino acids. CDR3 in amino acids: CASSYTPGGPILGEKLFF. As DNA, the CDR3 is TGTGCCAGCAGCTACACCCCGGGGGGTCCGATATTGGGAGAAAAACTGTTTTTT.

The chain joins TRBV6-5 to TRBJ1-6; 9 bases are a match to TRBD1. Germline V gene sequence: CDR1 MNHEY, CDR2 SVGAGI. This CDR3 region has 15 residues. V trimming: 5 bases; J trimming: 8 bases; junction bases outside the gene matches: 7. The CDR3 DNA follows: TGTGCCAGCAGTAAGACTGGGACAGGGCATTCACCCCTCCACTTT. The encoded protein is CASSKTGTGHSPLHF.

The chain couples TRBV2 to TRBJ1-5, with D perhaps matching TRBD1 (6 bases). CDR1 SNHLY and CDR2 FYNNEI come from the germline V gene. The CDR3 has 14 residues. V lost 5 bases to trimming and J lost 5 bases, with 13 bases between them. CDR3 residues: CASSPTGRDQPQHF. In DNA form, the CDR3 reads TGTGCCAGCAGTCCGACAGGAAGGGATCAGCCCCAGCATTTT.

This clone has a single count. This chain uses TRBV27 with TRBJ2-1; a possible D gene is TRBD1 (6 bases). V shed 6 bases and J shed 0 bases, with 15 bases lying between them. Germline assignment: CDR1 MNHEY and CDR2 SMNVEV (reference sequence). The CDR3 totals 16 residues. In DNA, the CDR3 is TGTGCCAGCAGCAACGGACAGATGAGCTCCTACAATGAGCAGTTCTTC. It encodes CASSNGQMSSYNEQFF.

This sequence joins TRBV19 and TRBJ1-5, with 7 bases aligning to TRBD1. The CDR3 spans 12 residues. J was trimmed by 15 bases and V by 3 bases; bases with no gene match: 8. The germline V gene has CDR1 LNHDA and CDR2 SQIVND (reference sequence). CDR3 in amino acids: CASSITGTAWHF. CDR3 bases: TGTGCCAGTAGTATCACCGGGACAGCATGGCATTTT.

The chain recombines TRBV5-4 with TRBJ2-2; the match to TRBD1 covers 7 bases. This CDR3 has 15 residues. The J segment lost 7 bases and the V segment lost 2 bases, leaving 8 bases of the junction unmatched. Germline V CDR1 and CDR2: SGHNT, YYREEE (reference sequence). CDR3 in amino acids: CASSFKQGFGGELFF. DNA of the CDR3: TGTGCCAGCAGCTTCAAACAGGGGTTCGGCGGGGAGCTGTTTTTT.

In this sample, this clone turned up once. The J gene is TRBJ1-4, the V gene TRBV29-1; D possibly corresponds to TRBD1 (5 bases). V lost 5 bases and J lost 4, with 8 bases in between. This CDR3 is 12 amino acids long. Germline values: CDR1 SQVTM, CDR2 ANQGSEA. The CDR3 sequence is CSVLQVNEKLFF. CDR3 coding DNA: TGCAGCGTTTTACAGGTTAATGAAAAACTGTTTTTT.

The rearrangement links TRBV6-8 to TRBJ1-5, with D unresolved. V was trimmed by 5 bases and J by 0 bases, leaving 20 bases between them. There are 18 residues in the CDR3. The germline CDR1 and CDR2 sequences are MNHGY and SAAAGT. The CDR3 region is CASSNRHPRGYSNQPQHF. The CDR3 DNA sequence: TGTGCCAGCAGTAATCGACACCCCCGGGGTTATAGCAATCAGCCCCAGCATTTT.

The chain recombines TRBV18 with TRBJ2-3, with 9 bases identical to TRBD2. Germline CDR1 KGHSH, CDR2 LQKENI. The CDR3 contains 15 residues. J was trimmed by 2 bases and V by 3 bases; bases with no gene match: 3. CDR3 region: CASSPRGGDTDTQYF. The CDR3 region has the DNA TGTGCCAGCTCACCTCGCGGGGGGGACACAGATACGCAGTATTTT.

The J gene is TRBJ2-2, the V gene TRBV5-4, with TRBD1 identical over 7 bases. The germline V gene encodes CDR1 SGHNT and CDR2 YYREEE (reference sequence). The CDR3 spans 13 residues. V gave up 4 bases and J gave up 5 bases; unmatched junction bases: 2. CDR3 sequence reads: CASSETGTGELFF. In DNA, the CDR3 is TGTGCCAGCAGCGAGACAGGGACCGGGGAGCTGTTTTTT.

V usage is TRBV11-3 and J usage is TRBJ1-6, with 11 nucleotides matching TRBD1. Trimming removed 5 bases from V and 19 bases from J; junction bases left unmatched: 4. The CDR3 runs to 11 residues. CDR1 is SGHNT and CDR2 is YENEEA in the germline V gene. The CDR3 is CASSPGQGVHF. In DNA form, the CDR3 reads TGTGCCAGCAGCCCGGGACAGGGGGTACACTTT.

This clone appeared once. The genes are TRBV7-9 and TRBJ2-3; TRBD1 aligns across 10 bases. CDR1 SEHNR and CDR2 FQNEAQ come from the germline V gene (reference sequence). V dropped 5 bases and J dropped 6; count of bases not matched to a gene: 11. The CDR3 sequence is 16 residues long. The CDR3 loop is CASSPDLTGGRDTQYF. CDR3 coding DNA: TGTGCCAGCAGCCCCGACCTGACAGGGGGCAGGGATACGCAGTATTTT.

The chain has TRBV10-3 and TRBJ2-3; 9 bases line up with TRBD2. V was clipped by 5 bases and J by 1 base; unmatched bases: 4. The CDR3 length is 15 residues. Germline values: CDR1 ENHRY, CDR2 SYGVKD. The CDR3 spells CAISKAGGGTDTQYF. For the CDR3, the DNA is TGTGCCATCAGTAAAGCGGGAGGAGGCACAGATACGCAGTATTTT.

The V call is TRBV9, the J call TRBJ1-5; D is ambiguous. Germline loops: CDR1 SGDLS, CDR2 YYNGEE. Deletions cut 0 bases from V and 0 bases from J, with 4 bases between. The CDR3 runs 14 residues. CDR3 loop: CASSVGNSNQPQHF. DNA for the CDR3: TGTGCCAGCAGCGTAGGTAATAGCAATCAGCCCCAGCATTTT.

V usage is TRBV6-5 and J usage is TRBJ1-3; 9 bases map to TRBD1. The CDR3 has 16 amino acids. With 2 bases clipped from V and 1 base from J, the junction kept 3 bases outside the gene matches. Germline V lookup: CDR1 MNHEY, CDR2 SVGAGI. This chain's CDR3 is CASSYGDRASGNTIYF. In DNA form, the CDR3 reads TGTGCCAGCAGTTACGGGGACAGGGCATCTGGAAACACCATATATTTT.

The DNA for the CDR3 is TGTGCCACCAGCAGAAATCAGGACACTGAAGCTTTCTTT. It encodes CATSRNQDTEAFF. The chain links TRBV15 to TRBJ1-1, with unresolved D. Germline assignment: CDR1 LNHNV and CDR2 YYDKDF (reference sequence). The CDR3 extends over 13 amino acids. V lost 2 bases and J lost 3, with 7 bases in between.